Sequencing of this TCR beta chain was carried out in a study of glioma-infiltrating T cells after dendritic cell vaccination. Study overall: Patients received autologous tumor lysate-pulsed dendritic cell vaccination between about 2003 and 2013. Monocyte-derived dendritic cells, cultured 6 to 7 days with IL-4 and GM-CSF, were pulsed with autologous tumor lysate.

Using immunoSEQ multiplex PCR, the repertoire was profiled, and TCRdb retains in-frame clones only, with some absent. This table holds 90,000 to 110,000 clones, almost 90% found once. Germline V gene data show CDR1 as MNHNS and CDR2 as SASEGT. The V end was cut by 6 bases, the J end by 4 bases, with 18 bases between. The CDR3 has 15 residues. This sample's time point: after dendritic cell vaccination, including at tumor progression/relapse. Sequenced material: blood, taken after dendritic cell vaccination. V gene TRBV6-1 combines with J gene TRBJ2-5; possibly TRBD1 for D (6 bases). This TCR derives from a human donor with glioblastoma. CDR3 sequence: CASSLPQGPAETQYF. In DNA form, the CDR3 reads TGTGCCAGCAGCCTCCCACAGGGACCGGCAGAGACCCAGTACTTC.